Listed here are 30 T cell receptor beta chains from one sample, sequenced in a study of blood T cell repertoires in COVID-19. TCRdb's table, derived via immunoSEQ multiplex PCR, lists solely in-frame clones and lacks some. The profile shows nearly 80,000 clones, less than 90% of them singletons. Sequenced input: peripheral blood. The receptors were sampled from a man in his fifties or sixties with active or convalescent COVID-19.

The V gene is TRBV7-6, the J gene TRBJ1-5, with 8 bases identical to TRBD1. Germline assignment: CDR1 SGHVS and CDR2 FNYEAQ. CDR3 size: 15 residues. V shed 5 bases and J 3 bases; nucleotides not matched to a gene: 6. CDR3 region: CASSMGQANNQPQHF. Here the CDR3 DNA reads TGTGCCAGCAGCATGGGACAGGCTAACAATCAGCCCCAGCATTTT.

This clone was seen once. CDR3 DNA sequence: TGTGCCAGCAGTTATCGACAGGGGGGAACCTATGGCTACACCTTC. This sequence encodes CASSYRQGGTYGYTF. The chain uses TRBV6-2 or TRBV6-3 and TRBJ1-2; 9 positions match TRBD1. The CDR3 has 15 residues. The junction had 6 bases not matched to a gene; V was cut back by 3 bases and J by 4 bases. Germline CDR1 reads MNHEY; CDR2 reads SVGEGT.

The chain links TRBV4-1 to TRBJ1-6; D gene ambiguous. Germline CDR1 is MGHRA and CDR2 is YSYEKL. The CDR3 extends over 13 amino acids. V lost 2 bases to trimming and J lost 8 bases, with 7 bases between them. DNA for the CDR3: TGCGCCAGCAGCCAACAGGAGGATTCACCCCTCCACTTT. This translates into CASSQQEDSPLHF.

DNA for the CDR3: TGTGCTAGTGGTTCCCCGGGGTCGGCGTCGCATGAGCAGTACTTC. Protein: CASGSPGSASHEQYF. V and J are TRBV12-5 and TRBJ2-7; the D gene is possibly TRBD2 (5 bases). This CDR3 is 15 amino acids long. Germline V gives CDR1 LGHNT, CDR2 FRNRAP. V lost 4 bases and J 7 bases, leaving 20 bases between the germline ends. Full variable domain (missing parts from reference TRBV12-5 and TRBJ2-7): DARVTQTPRHKVTEMGQEVTMRCQPILGHNTVFWYRQTMMQGLELLAYFRNRAPLDDSGMPKDRFSAEMPDATLATLKIQPSEPRDSAVYFCASGSPGSASHEQYFGPGTRLTVT.

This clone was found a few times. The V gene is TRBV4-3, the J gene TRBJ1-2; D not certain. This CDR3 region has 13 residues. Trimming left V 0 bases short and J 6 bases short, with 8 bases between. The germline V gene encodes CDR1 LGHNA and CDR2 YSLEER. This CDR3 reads CASSQDLFDGYTF. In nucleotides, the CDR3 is TGCGCCAGCAGCCAAGATCTTTTTGATGGCTACACCTTC.

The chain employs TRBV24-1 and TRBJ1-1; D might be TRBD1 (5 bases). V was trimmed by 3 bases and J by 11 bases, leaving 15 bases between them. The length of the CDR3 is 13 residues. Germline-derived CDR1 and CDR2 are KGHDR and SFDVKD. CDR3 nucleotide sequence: TGTGCCACCAGTGATCAGGGTTATTTTGGGGCTTTCTTT. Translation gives CATSDQGYFGAFF.

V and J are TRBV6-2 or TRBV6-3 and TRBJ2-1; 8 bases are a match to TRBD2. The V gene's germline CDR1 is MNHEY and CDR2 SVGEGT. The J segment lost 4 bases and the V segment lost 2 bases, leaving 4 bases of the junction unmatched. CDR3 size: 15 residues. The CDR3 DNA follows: TGTGCCAGCAGTTACGGCGGGGGGCCTTACAATGAGCAGTTCTTC. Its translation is CASSYGGGPYNEQFF.

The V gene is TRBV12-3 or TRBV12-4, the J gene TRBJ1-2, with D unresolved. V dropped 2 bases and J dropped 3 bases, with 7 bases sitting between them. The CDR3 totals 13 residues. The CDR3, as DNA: TGTGCCAGCAGTTTAATGGCAGACTATGGCTACACCTTC. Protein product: CASSLMADYGYTF.

CDR3 nucleotide sequence: TGCAGCGTGCGGGGCCCCCAAGGGTCACCCCTCCACTTT. Protein sequence: CSVRGPQGSPLHF. The chain couples TRBV29-1 to TRBJ1-6; tentatively, D is TRBD1 (5 bases). CDR3 size: 13 residues. From germline, CDR1 is SQVTM and CDR2 ANQGSEA. V lost 6 bases and J 10 bases, leaving 16 bases between the germline ends.

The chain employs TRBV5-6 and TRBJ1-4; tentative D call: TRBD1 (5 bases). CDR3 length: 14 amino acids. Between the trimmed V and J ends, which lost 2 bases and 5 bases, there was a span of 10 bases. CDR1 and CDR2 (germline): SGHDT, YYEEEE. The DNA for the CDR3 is TGTGCCAGCAGCTTACAGGTTTCCAATGAAAAACTGTTTTTT. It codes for CASSLQVSNEKLFF.

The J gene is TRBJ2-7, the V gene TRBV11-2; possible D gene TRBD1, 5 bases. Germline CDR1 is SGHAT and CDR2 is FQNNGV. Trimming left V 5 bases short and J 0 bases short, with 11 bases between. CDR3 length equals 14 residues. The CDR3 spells CASSRQLHSYEQYF. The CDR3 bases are TGTGCCAGCAGCCGACAGTTACACTCCTACGAGCAGTACTTC.

The CDR3 DNA follows: TGTGCCAGCAGTTGGAGAACAGGGGGGACCGGGGAGCTGTTTTTT. Protein product: CASSWRTGGTGELFF. This chain links TRBV7-2 with TRBJ2-2, with 8 positions matching TRBD1. Germline V gives CDR1 SGHTA, CDR2 FQGNSA. The CDR3 has 15 residues. Trimming took 6 bases from V and 5 from J; bases not matched to a gene: 8.

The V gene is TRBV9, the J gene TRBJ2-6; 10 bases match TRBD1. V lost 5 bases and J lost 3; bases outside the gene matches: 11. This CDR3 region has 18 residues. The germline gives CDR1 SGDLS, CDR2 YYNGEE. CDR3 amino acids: CASSREPGQGFGANVLTF. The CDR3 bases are TGTGCCAGCAGTCGAGAACCGGGACAGGGGTTTGGGGCCAACGTCCTGACTTTC.

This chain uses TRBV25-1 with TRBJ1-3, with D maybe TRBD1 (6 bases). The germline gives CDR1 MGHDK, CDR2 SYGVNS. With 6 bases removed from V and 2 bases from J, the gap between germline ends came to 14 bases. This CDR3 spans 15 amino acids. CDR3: CASREAGAAGNTIYF. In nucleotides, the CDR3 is TGTGCCAGCAGGGAGGCAGGGGCGGCTGGAAACACCATATATTTT.

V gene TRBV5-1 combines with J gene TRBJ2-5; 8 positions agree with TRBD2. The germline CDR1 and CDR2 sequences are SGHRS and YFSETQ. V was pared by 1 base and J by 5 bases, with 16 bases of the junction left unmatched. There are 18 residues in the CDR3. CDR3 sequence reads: CASSLRVAGGISGETQYF. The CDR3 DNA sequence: TGCGCCAGCAGCTTGCGAGTTGCGGGGGGCATTTCAGGGGAGACCCAGTACTTC.

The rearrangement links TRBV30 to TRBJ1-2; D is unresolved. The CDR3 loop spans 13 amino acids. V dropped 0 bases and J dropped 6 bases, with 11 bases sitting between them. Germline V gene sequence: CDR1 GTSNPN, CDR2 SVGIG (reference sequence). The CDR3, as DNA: TGTGCCTGGAGTGTAGGGTTGGGAGATGGCTACACCTTC. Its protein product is CAWSVGLGDGYTF.

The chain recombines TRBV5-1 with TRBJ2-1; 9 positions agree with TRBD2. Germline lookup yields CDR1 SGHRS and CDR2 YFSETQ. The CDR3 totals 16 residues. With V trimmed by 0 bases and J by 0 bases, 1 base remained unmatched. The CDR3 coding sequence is TGCGCCAGCAGCTTGGGCGGGGGGGACTCCTACAATGAGCAGTTCTTC. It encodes CASSLGGGDSYNEQFF.

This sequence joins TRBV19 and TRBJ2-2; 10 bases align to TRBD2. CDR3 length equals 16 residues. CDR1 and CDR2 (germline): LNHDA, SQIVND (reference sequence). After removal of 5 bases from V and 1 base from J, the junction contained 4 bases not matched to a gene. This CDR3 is CASSSGTSENTGELFF. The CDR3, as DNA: TGTGCCAGTAGTTCCGGGACTAGCGAGAACACCGGGGAGCTGTTTTTT. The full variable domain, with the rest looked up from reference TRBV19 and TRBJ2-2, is DGGITQSPKYLFRKEGQNVTLSCEQNLNHDAMYWYRQDPGQGLRLIYYSQIVNDFQKGDIAEGYSVSREKKESFPLTVTSAQKNPTAFYLCASSSGTSENTGELFFGEGSRLTVL.

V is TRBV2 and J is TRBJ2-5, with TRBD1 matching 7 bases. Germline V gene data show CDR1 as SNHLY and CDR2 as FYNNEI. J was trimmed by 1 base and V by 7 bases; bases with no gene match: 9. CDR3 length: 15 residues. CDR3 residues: CASNGLTGPQETQYF. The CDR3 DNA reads TGTGCCAGCAACGGGTTGACAGGGCCCCAAGAGACCCAGTACTTC. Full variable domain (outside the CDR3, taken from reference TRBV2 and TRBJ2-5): EPEVTQTPSHQVTQMGQEVILRCVPISNHLYFYWYRQILGQKVEFLVSFYNNEISEKSEIFDDQFSVERPDGSNFTLKIRSTKLEDSAMYFCASNGLTGPQETQYFGPGTRLLVL.

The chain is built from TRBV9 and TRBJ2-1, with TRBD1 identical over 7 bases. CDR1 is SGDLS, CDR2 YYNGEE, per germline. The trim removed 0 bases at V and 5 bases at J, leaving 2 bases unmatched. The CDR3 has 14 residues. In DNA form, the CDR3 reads TGTGCCAGCAGCGTAGGCAGGGGGAACAATGAGCAGTTCTTC. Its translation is CASSVGRGNNEQFF.

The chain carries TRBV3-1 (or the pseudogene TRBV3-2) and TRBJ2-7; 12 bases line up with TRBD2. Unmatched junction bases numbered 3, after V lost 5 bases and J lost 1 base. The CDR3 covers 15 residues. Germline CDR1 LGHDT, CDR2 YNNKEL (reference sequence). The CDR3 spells CASSVGLAGSYEQYF. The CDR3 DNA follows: TGTGCCAGCAGCGTAGGACTAGCGGGGTCCTACGAGCAGTACTTC.

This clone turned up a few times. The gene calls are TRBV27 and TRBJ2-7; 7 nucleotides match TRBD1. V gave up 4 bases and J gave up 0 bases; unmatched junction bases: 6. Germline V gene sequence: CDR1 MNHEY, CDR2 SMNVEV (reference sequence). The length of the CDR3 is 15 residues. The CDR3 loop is CASSSSGTDSYEQYF. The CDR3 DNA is TGTGCCAGCAGTTCCTCCGGGACAGACTCCTACGAGCAGTACTTC.

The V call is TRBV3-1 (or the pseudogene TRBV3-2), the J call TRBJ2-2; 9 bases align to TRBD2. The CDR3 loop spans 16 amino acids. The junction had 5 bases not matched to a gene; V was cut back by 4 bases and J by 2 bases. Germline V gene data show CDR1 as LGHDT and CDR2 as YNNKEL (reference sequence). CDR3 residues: CASSLTSGRNTGELFF. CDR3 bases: TGTGCCAGCAGCCTTACTAGCGGGCGCAACACCGGGGAGCTGTTTTTT.

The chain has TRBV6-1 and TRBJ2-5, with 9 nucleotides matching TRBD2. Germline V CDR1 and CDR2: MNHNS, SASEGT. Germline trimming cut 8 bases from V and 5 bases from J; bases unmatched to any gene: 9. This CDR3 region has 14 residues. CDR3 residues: CASGGGGGVETQYF. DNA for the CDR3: TGTGCCAGCGGGGGCGGGGGGGGCGTGGAGACCCAGTACTTC.

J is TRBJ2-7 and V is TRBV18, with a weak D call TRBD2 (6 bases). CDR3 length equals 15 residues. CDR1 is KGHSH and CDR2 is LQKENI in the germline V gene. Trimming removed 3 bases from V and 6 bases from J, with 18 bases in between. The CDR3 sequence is CASSPRETSLPEQYF. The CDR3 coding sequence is TGTGCCAGCTCACCGCGCGAGACTAGTCTTCCCGAGCAGTACTTC.

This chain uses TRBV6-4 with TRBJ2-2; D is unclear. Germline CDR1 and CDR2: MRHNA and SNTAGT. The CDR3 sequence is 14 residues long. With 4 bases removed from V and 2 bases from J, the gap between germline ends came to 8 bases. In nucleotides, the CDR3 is TGTGCCAGCAGTGTTGGCCACAACACCGGGGAGCTGTTTTTT. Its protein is CASSVGHNTGELFF.

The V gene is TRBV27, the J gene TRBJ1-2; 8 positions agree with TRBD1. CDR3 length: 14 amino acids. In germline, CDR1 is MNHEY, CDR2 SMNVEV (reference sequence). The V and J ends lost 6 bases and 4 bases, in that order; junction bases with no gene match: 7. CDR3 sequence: CASRPGQVAYGYTF. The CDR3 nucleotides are TGTGCCAGCAGGCCGGGACAGGTTGCCTATGGCTACACCTTC.

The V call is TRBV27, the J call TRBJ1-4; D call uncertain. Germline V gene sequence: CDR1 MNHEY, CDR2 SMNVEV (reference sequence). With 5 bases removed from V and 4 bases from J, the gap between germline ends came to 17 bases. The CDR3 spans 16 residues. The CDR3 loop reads CASSPLGRGGNEKLFF. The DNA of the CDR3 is TGTGCCAGCAGTCCACTCGGCAGAGGAGGTAATGAAAAACTGTTTTTT.

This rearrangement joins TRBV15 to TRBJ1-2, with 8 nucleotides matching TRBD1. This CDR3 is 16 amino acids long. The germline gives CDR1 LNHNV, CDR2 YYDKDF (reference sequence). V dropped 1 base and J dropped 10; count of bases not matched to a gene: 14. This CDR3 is CATSRGQDGQGHSYTF. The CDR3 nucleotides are TGTGCCACCAGCAGAGGACAGGACGGACAGGGTCATTCCTACACCTTC. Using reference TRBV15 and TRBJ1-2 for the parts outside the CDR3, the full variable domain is DAMVIQNPRYQVTQFGKPVTLSCSQTLNHNVMYWYQQKSSQAPKLLFHYYDKDFNNEADTPDNFQSRRPNTSFCFLDIRSPGLGDTAMYLCATSRGQDGQGHSYTFGSGTRLTVV.

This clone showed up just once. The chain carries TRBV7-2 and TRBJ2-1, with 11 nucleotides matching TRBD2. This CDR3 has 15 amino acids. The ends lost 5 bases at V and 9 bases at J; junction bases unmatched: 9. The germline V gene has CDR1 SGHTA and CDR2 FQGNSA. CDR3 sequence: CASSTLAGARGEQFF. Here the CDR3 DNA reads TGTGCCAGCAGCACACTAGCGGGGGCCCGAGGTGAGCAGTTCTTC.